The rows below give T cell receptor beta chains drawn from one sample of a study of shared clonotypes between healthy human individuals. Here immunoSEQ multiplex PCR was the method, and the copy in TCRdb shows in-frame clones only, minus some. The table records about 2.2 million clones, just over 90% of them present only once. Sequenced sample: naive CD8+ T cells from PBMCs. Source of these receptors: a man in his late teens or twenties in good health. Some clones in this sample may be carry-over from other donors' samples. CDR3s include the opening cysteine and the closing phenylalanine or tryptophan. A D gene is named only where the DNA matches it firmly. Size tells how often a clone was seen (once, few, many) or the class of an expanded clone, and some rows leave it out.

j_gene	abundance	d_gene	v_gene	CDR3aa	CDR3nt
TRBJ2-1	-	TRBD2	TRBV2	CASRVLAGEDDEQFF	TGTGCCAGCAGAGTACTAGCGGGAGAGGATGATGAGCAGTTCTTC
TRBJ2-7	-	-	TRBV7-9	CASGGSTGLYEQYF	TGTGCCAGCGGGGGATCGACTGGCCTATACGAGCAGTACTTC
TRBJ2-3	-	TRBD2	TRBV27	CASSPPPARAGGPGTQYF	TGTGCCAGCAGTCCCCCCCCGGCTCGAGCGGGAGGGCCGGGTACGCAGTATTTT
TRBJ1-3	-	-	TRBV28	CASSFKFSGNTIYF	TGTGCCAGCAGTTTTAAATTCTCTGGAAACACCATATATTTT
TRBJ1-2	-	-	TRBV9	CASSVGFGGLSYGYTF	TGTGCCAGCAGCGTCGGTTTTGGGGGGCTTAGCTATGGCTACACCTTC
TRBJ2-7	-	TRBD2	TRBV18	CASSPLPPSTSGGISSTYEQYF	TGTGCCAGCTCACCGCTACCCCCCTCGACTAGCGGGGGAATCTCTTCGACCTACGAGCAGTACTTC
TRBJ2-5	-	TRBD2	TRBV7-3	CASSPHPGGWEAQETQYF	TGTGCCAGCAGCCCTCACCCGGGGGGGTGGGAGGCCCAAGAGACCCAGTACTTC
TRBJ1-1	few	-	TRBV28	CASTLGDEAFF	TGTGCCAGCACCCTAGGGGATGAAGCTTTCTTT
TRBJ2-7	-	-	TRBV4-1	CASSQEPRPSGEQYF	TGCGCCAGCAGCCAAGAACCGAGGCCCTCTGGCGAGCAGTACTTC
TRBJ2-7	-	TRBD1	TRBV5-6	CASSPTGSSYEQYF	TGTGCCAGCAGCCCGACAGGGAGCTCCTACGAGCAGTACTTC
TRBJ2-1	-	-	TRBV21-1	CASSKLKSSGSQGNEQFF	TGTGCCAGCAGCAAACTTAAGTCTAGCGGGAGTCAAGGCAATGAGCAGTTCTTC